A selection of T cell receptor beta chains follows, all from one sample in a study of blood T cell repertoires in COVID-19. The table came from immunoSEQ multiplex PCR; TCRdb's copy has only in-frame clones and leaves some out. The sample yields 200,000 to 250,000 clones, around nine tenths seen once. Sequencing input: peripheral blood. The receptors stem from a woman in her 70s with active or convalescent COVID-19. CDR3s include the opening cysteine and the closing phenylalanine or tryptophan. D genes are given only for firm matches. Where a row states a size, it is once, few, many or the class of an expanded clone; other rows omit it.

TRBJ1-6 TRBV27 . . CASSSRDRYNSPLHF TGTGCCAGCAGTTCGCGGGATCGCTATAATTCACCCCTCCACTTT
TRBJ1-6 TRBV19 . few CASSNSGQTYNSPLHF TGTGCCAGTAGTAACTCCGGACAAACCTATAATTCACCCCTCCACTTT
TRBJ2-2 TRBV24-1 TRBD1 . CATRGQGQDGELFF TGTGCCACCAGGGGACAGGGACAAGACGGGGAGCTGTTTTTT
TRBJ2-5 TRBV29-1 TRBD2 . CSVEPGGGETQYF TGCAGCGTTGAACCGGGGGGAGGGGAGACCCAGTACTTC
TRBJ2-1 TRBV6-1 TRBD1 . CASRDRGGNNEQFF TGTGCCAGCAGGGACAGGGGGGGGAACAATGAGCAGTTCTTC
TRBJ2-1 TRBV10-3 TRBD1 . CAISPKTGHEQFF TGTGCCATCAGCCCTAAGACAGGGCATGAGCAGTTCTTC
TRBJ2-3 TRBV6-1 . . CASSEFHWRVTDTQYF TGTGCCAGCAGTGAATTTCACTGGAGGGTCACAGATACGCAGTATTTT
TRBJ1-1 TRBV7-9 . . CASRVGRMNTEAFF TGTGCCAGCAGGGTGGGGAGGATGAACACTGAAGCTTTCTTT
TRBJ2-5 TRBV19 TRBD1 . CASSMGTGAGETQYF TGTGCCAGTAGTATGGGGACAGGGGCCGGGGAGACCCAGTACTTC
TRBJ2-5 TRBV11-3 . . CASSLGVGETQYF TGTGCCAGCAGCTTGGGAGTAGGAGAGACCCAGTACTTC
TRBJ1-3 TRBV4-3 TRBD1 . CASSQTGSGNTIYF TGCGCCAGCAGCCAGACAGGGTCGGGAAACACCATATATTTT
TRBJ1-1 TRBV6-4 . . CASSEQRDTEAFF TGTGCCAGCAGTGAGCAACGGGACACTGAAGCTTTCTTT
TRBJ2-1 TRBV11-2 TRBD1 . CASSEMAGTGGGDEQFF TGTGCCAGCAGCGAAATGGCCGGGACAGGGGGCGGGGATGAGCAGTTCTTC
TRBJ1-1 TRBV6-5 . . CASTGDKNTEAFF TGTGCCAGCACAGGGGACAAGAACACTGAAGCTTTCTTT
TRBJ2-5 TRBV29-1 . . CSVEGRRARETQYF TGCAGCGTTGAGGGCAGGCGGGCGAGAGAGACCCAGTACTTC
TRBJ2-7 TRBV18 . . CASSAGAGTTYEQYF TGTGCCAGCTCAGCGGGGGCGGGGACGACCTACGAGCAGTACTTC
TRBJ2-1 TRBV5-1 TRBD2 . CASSQPVGGGAWAYNEQFF TGCGCCAGCAGCCAACCTGTGGGCGGGGGGGCCTGGGCCTACAATGAGCAGTTCTTC
TRBJ1-2 TRBV9 TRBD1 . CASSGWDPGQGFRGYTF TGTGCCAGCAGCGGTTGGGATCCGGGACAGGGTTTTAGGGGCTACACCTTC
TRBJ1-2 TRBV24-1 TRBD1 . CATSDLGRDSYTF TGTGCCACCAGTGATTTGGGGCGGGACAGTTACACCTTC
TRBJ2-2 TRBV27 . once CASSFAGRRGELFF TGTGCCAGCAGTTTCGCTGGGAGGAGGGGGGAGCTGTTTTTT
TRBJ2-1 TRBV9 TRBD1 once CASSAPGQGLGNEQFF TGTGCCAGCAGCGCACCGGGACAGGGGTTAGGGAATGAGCAGTTCTTC
TRBJ2-5 TRBV29-1 TRBD1 . CSFWTGTGVETQYF TGCAGCTTCTGGACAGGGACTGGGGTAGAGACCCAGTACTTC
TRBJ1-1 TRBV7-2 . . CASSLERGSEAFF TGTGCCAGCAGCTTAGAGCGGGGGTCTGAAGCTTTCTTT
TRBJ1-1 TRBV19 . . CASSTIGNTEAFF TGTGCCAGTAGCACTATAGGGAACACTGAAGCTTTCTTT
TRBJ1-1 TRBV29-1 TRBD1 . CSGDRANTEAFF TGCAGCGGGGACAGGGCAAACACTGAAGCTTTCTTT
TRBJ2-3 TRBV4-3 TRBD2 . CASSQASLALYTDTQYF TGCGCCAGCAGCCAAGCGTCACTAGCGTTATACACAGATACGCAGTATTTT
TRBJ1-4 TRBV5-1 TRBD1 . CASSQDRANEKLFF TGCGCCAGCAGTCAGGACAGGGCTAATGAAAAACTGTTTTTT
TRBJ1-5 TRBV6-2/TRBV6-3 . once CASRYRVPQGSQHF TGTGCCAGCAGATACAGGGTCCCGCAGGGGTCCCAGCATTTT
TRBJ2-5 TRBV4-3 TRBD2 . CASSRQLATQETQYF TGCGCCAGCAGCCGACAACTAGCGACGCAAGAGACCCAGTACTTC
TRBJ2-3 TRBV18 TRBD1 once CASSPGTGTDTQYF TGTGCCAGCTCACCGGGGACAGGCACAGATACGCAGTATTTT
TRBJ1-5 TRBV9 . . CASSERGGLGDQPQHF TGTGCCAGCAGCGAAAGGGGGGGCTTAGGGGATCAGCCCCAGCATTTT
TRBJ1-5 TRBV2 TRBD1 . CASSTAFIGQGRNQPQHF TGTGCCAGCAGTACAGCTTTTATTGGACAGGGCAGAAATCAGCCCCAGCATTTT
TRBJ2-5 TRBV9 . . CASSVGPLETQYF TGTGCCAGCAGCGTAGGGCCCCTAGAGACCCAGTACTTC
TRBJ1-2 TRBV11-2 . . CASSLARAAGGYTF TGTGCCAGCAGCTTAGCCAGGGCCGCCGGGGGCTACACCTTC
TRBJ1-6 TRBV10-2 . once CASSQNYNSPLHF TGCGCCAGCAGCCAGAACTATAATTCACCCCTCCACTTT
TRBJ1-5 TRBV10-2 . . CASSDPLRPLDGGNQPQHF TGCGCCAGCAGTGACCCACTTAGGCCACTCGACGGGGGCAATCAGCCCCAGCATTTT
TRBJ2-5 TRBV18 . . CASSPPRGGERETQYF TGTGCCAGCTCACCACCCCGAGGGGGGGAGCGGGAGACCCAGTACTTC
TRBJ1-6 TRBV2 . few CASSGQFFNSPLHF TGTGCCAGCAGTGGACAGTTCTTTAATTCACCCCTCCACTTT
TRBJ1-2 TRBV7-9 . . CASSLAGAHGYTF TGTGCCAGCAGCTTAGCAGGGGCGCATGGCTACACCTTC
TRBJ1-6 TRBV6-2/TRBV6-3 . . CASSPSGASNRPPLHF TGTGCCAGCAGTCCCTCGGGTGCATCCAACCGTCCACCCCTCCACTTT
TRBJ1-5 TRBV7-2 . . CASSLQQGSSNQPQHF TGTGCCAGCAGCTTACAACAGGGTAGTAGCAATCAGCCCCAGCATTTT
TRBJ1-5 TRBV7-8 . once CASSPQNPLSNQPQHF TGTGCCAGCAGCCCTCAAAACCCTCTAAGCAATCAGCCCCAGCATTTT
TRBJ1-2 TRBV24-1 TRBD1 few CATSDRGQGHGYTF TGTGCCACCAGTGATAGGGGACAGGGCCATGGCTACACCTTC
TRBJ1-1 TRBV18 . few CASSPTESGTEAFF TGTGCCAGCTCACCCACGGAATCGGGGACTGAAGCTTTCTTT
TRBJ2-5 TRBV29-1 TRBD2 . CSGREGETQYF TGCAGCGGAAGGGAGGGGGAGACCCAGTACTTC
TRBJ2-3 TRBV11-2 . . CASSLSHASTDTQYF TGTGCCAGCAGCTTAAGCCACGCTAGCACAGATACGCAGTATTTT
TRBJ2-5 TRBV24-1 TRBD1 . CATSDVGQGYQETQYF TGTGCCACCAGTGATGTGGGACAGGGGTACCAAGAGACCCAGTACTTC
TRBJ1-6 TRBV19 TRBD1 few CASSIRQGGTYNSPLHF TGTGCCAGTAGTATTCGACAGGGGGGGACCTATAATTCACCCCTCCACTTT